This T cell receptor (beta chain) was retrieved from a study of cytotoxic CD8 clonotypes in ibrutinib-treated CLL. Trimming cost V 0 bases and J 3 bases; bases outside gene matches: 6. Per the germline V gene, CDR1 is SGHDN and CDR2 is FVKESK. CDR3 length: 17 residues. The assay was immunoSEQ multiplex PCR, and TCRdb's table has in-frame clones only and misses some. The sample yields 130,000 or so clones, around 77% seen once. The receptor comes from a human donor with chronic lymphocytic leukemia. Sequences were derived from PBMCs, sampled after 12 months of ibrutinib treatment. This rearrangement joins TRBV14 to TRBJ2-1; 9 bases fit TRBD2. The DNA for the CDR3 is TGTGCCAGCAGCCAAGAATTTGGAGCGGGAGGCTACAATGAGCAGTTCTTC. It encodes CASSQEFGAGGYNEQFF.